The rows below give T cell receptor beta chains drawn from one sample of a study of blood T cell repertoires in COVID-19. The repertoire was sequenced with immunoSEQ multiplex PCR; TCRdb's copy has only in-frame clones and lacks some. In the table there are hundreds of thousands of clones, about 88% of which are singletons. The sample consisted of peripheral blood. The receptors come from a woman aged 40 to 49 who had recovered from COVID-19. The conserved cysteine and the conserved F or W are not part of the CDR3 here. The order of the fields is D gene, V gene, CDR3 protein. The D gene is left open where the match is weak.

d_call: -
v_call: TRBV15
cdr3_aa: ATSREVGGGNTIY

d_call: -
v_call: TRBV19
cdr3_aa: ASSIGGSAYGYT

d_call: -
v_call: TRBV29-1
cdr3_aa: SVAHYEQY

d_call: -
v_call: TRBV18
cdr3_aa: ASSTLTDTLLTTIY

d_call: -
v_call: TRBV19
cdr3_aa: ASRDQKGSPLH

d_call: TRBD2
v_call: TRBV6-2/TRBV6-3
cdr3_aa: ASSYVLAGGHRVNEQF

d_call: TRBD2
v_call: TRBV19
cdr3_aa: ARTSGGGSTGELF

d_call: -
v_call: TRBV2
cdr3_aa: ASSEEPYEQY

d_call: TRBD2
v_call: TRBV7-3
cdr3_aa: ASSRYSGRGADTQY

d_call: -
v_call: TRBV9
cdr3_aa: ASSLWASSYNEQF

d_call: TRBD1
v_call: TRBV2
cdr3_aa: ASNRGREKLF

d_call: TRBD1
v_call: TRBV5-1
cdr3_aa: ASSLGPPGQGASAF

d_call: -
v_call: TRBV7-8
cdr3_aa: ASSPGGNEQF

d_call: -
v_call: TRBV10-3
cdr3_aa: ATQGQGGMQPQH

d_call: -
v_call: TRBV19
cdr3_aa: ASNAGKGGYT

d_call: TRBD1
v_call: TRBV29-1
cdr3_aa: SVAPTGATGELF

d_call: TRBD2
v_call: TRBV4-1
cdr3_aa: ASSLAGAAETQY

d_call: -
v_call: TRBV7-2
cdr3_aa: ASSLAPGVVGELF

d_call: -
v_call: TRBV3-1/TRBV3-2
cdr3_aa: ASSQGYRAPGGYT

d_call: TRBD2
v_call: TRBV27
cdr3_aa: ASSPPTRGLAGSSEF

d_call: TRBD2
v_call: TRBV7-2
cdr3_aa: ASSHGGDTGELF

d_call: -
v_call: TRBV15
cdr3_aa: ATSRDLASNEQF

d_call: TRBD2
v_call: TRBV7-3
cdr3_aa: ASSPWGLAVGEQF

d_call: -
v_call: TRBV5-1
cdr3_aa: ASSPTVSGPTYEQY

d_call: -
v_call: TRBV3-1/TRBV3-2
cdr3_aa: ASSPLGHEKLF

d_call: -
v_call: TRBV19
cdr3_aa: AGGGNSNQPQH

d_call: -
v_call: TRBV30
cdr3_aa: AWSLGWKEETQY